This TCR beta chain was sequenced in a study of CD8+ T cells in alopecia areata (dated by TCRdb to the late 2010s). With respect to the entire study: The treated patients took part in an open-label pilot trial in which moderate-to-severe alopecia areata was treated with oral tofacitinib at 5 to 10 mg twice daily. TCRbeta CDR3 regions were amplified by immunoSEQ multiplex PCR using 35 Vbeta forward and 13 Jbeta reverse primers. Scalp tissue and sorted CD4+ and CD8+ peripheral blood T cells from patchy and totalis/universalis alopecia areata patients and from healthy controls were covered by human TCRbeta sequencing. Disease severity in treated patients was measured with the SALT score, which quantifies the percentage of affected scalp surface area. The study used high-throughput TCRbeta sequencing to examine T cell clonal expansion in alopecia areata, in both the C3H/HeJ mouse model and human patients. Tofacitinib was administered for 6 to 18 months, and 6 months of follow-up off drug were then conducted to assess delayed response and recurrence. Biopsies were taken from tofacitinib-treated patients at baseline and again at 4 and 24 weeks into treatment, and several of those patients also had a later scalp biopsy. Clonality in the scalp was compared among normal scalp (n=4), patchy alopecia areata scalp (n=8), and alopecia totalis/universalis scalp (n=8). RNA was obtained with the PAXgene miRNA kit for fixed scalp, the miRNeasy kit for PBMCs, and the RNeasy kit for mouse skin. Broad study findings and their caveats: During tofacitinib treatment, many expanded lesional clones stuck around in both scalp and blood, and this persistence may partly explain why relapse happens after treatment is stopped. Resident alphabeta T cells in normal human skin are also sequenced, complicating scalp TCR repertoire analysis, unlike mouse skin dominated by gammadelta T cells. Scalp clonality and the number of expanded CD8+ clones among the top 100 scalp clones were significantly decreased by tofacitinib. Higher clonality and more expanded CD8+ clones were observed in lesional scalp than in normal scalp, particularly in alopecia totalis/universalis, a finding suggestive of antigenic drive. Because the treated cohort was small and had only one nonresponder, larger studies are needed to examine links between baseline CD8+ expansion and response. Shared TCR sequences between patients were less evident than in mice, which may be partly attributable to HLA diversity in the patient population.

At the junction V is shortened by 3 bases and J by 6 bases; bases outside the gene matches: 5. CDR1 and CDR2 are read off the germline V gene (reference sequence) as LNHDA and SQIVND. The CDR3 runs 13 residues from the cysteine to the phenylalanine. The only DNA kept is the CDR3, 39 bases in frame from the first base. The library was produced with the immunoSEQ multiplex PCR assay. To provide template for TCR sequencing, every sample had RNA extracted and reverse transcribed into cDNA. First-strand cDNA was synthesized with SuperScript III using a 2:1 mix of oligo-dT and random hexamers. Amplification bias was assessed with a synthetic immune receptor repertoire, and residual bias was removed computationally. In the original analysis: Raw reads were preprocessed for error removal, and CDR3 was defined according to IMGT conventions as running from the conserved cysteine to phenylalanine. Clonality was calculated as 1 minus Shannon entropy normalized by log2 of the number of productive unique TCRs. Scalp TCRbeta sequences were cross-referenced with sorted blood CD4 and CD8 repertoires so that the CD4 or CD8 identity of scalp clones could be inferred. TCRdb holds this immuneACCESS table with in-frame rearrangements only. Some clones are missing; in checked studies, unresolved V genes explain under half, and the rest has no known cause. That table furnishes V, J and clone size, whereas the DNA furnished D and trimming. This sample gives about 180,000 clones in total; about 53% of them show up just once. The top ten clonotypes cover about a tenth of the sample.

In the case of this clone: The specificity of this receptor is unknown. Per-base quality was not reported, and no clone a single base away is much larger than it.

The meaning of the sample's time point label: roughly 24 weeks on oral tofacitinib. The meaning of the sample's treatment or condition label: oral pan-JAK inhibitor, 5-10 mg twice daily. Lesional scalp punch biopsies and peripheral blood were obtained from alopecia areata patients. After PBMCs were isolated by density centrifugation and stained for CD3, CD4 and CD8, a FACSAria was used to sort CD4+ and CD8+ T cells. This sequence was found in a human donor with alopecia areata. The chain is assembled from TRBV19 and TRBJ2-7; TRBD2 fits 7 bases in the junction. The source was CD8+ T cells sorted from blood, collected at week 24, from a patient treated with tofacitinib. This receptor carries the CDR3 CASSMGGTGEQYF. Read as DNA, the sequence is TGTGCCAGTAGTATGGGGGGGACCGGCGAGCAGTACTTC.